The entry below gives a single T cell receptor (beta chain) sequence along with its context. This entry is derived from a study of OX40 agonist ivuxolimab in advanced cancers. Trimming took 7 bases from V and 5 from J; bases not matched to a gene: 11. The CDR3 totals 14 residues. CDR1 and CDR2 (germline): MDHEN, SYDVKM. Sequencing used immunoSEQ multiplex PCR; TCRdb keeps in-frame clones, though not all of them. The sample carries approximately 60,000 clones, 70% to 90% recorded once. Sequencing used CD4+ or CD8+ T cells sorted from blood, obtained in a trial of the OX40 agonist ivuxolimab. This chain links TRBV28 with TRBJ2-7; 7 nucleotides align to TRBD2. This TCR came from an adult with an advanced solid tumor such as melanoma, head and neck, liver or kidney cancer. The CDR3 spells CASTSDFGGDEQYF. CDR3 bases: TGTGCCAGCACCTCGGATTTTGGGGGGGACGAGCAGTACTTC. The full variable domain, with the rest looked up from reference TRBV28 and TRBJ2-7, is DVKVTQSSRYLVKRTGEKVFLECVQDMDHENMFWYRQDPGLGLRLIYFSYDVKMKEKGDIPEGYSVSREKKERFSLILESASTNQTSMYLCASTSDFGGDEQYFGPGTRLTVT.